The 25 T cell receptor beta chains below come from one sample, sequenced in a study of response to subunit inactivated influenza vaccine. TCRdb analysed the RT-PCR reads with MiXCR anew, one entry per CDR3 protein. The sample holds 500,000 to 650,000 distinct CDR3 sequences, approximately 7.7% seen once. Here the sequenced sample was PBMCs from blood, taken around 2 years after vaccination. The receptors originated from a man aged 50 to 69 who received an inactivated influenza vaccine.

In its sample, this clonotype was seen a few times. This chain connects TRBV4-3 to TRBJ1-6; 8 nucleotides agree with TRBD1. CDR3 length equals 16 residues. Losses at the gene ends were 4 bases for V and 11 bases for J; bases not matched to a gene: 13. Germline V CDR1 and CDR2: LGHNA, YSLEER. This CDR3 is CASSPPPGTGNPPLHF. For the CDR3, the DNA is TGCGCCAGCAGCCCACCTCCCGGGACAGGAAATCCACCCCTCCACTTT.

This clonotype was seen a handful of times. CDR3 protein: CATARGTGAYGYTF. CDR3 nucleotides: TGTGCCACTGCACGGGGGACAGGGGCATATGGCTACACCTTC. The chain uses TRBV27 and TRBJ1-2, with 10 positions matching TRBD1. The CDR3 extends over 14 amino acids. Trimming at V came to 10 bases and at J to 5 bases, leaving 10 bases not matched to a gene. From germline, CDR1 is MNHEY and CDR2 SMNVEV (reference sequence).

This chain links TRBV7-2 with TRBJ2-3, with TRBD2 matching 9 bases. V lost 4 bases, J lost 2 bases, and 10 bases stayed unmatched. This CDR3 has 17 amino acids. CDR1 and CDR2 (germline): SGHTA, FQGNSA. The CDR3 region is CASSSLAGAPNTDTQYF. CDR3 DNA: TGTGCCAGCAGCTCCTTAGCGGGGGCACCAAACACAGATACGCAGTATTTT.

Concerning this clonotype: One end of the junction varies from germline; a read error may be responsible. The rearrangement uses TRBV12-3 or TRBV12-4 and TRBJ2-5; 7 bases map to TRBD1. The CDR3 extends over 15 amino acids. CDR3 DNA sequence: TGTGCCGGCAGTTTGGGACAGCTCATCCAAGAGACCCAGTACTTC. Its protein product is CAGSLGQLIQETQYF.

This clonotype was counted between two and nine times. V is TRBV12-3 or TRBV12-4 and J is TRBJ2-5; no clear D gene. V gave up 6 bases and J gave up 5 bases, with 10 bases separating them. The CDR3 extends over 12 amino acids. The CDR3: CASRKMGETQYF. The CDR3 DNA sequence: TGTGCCAGCAGGAAAATGGGGGAGACCCAGTACTTC.

This clonotype showed up just a few times. The chain employs TRBV27 and TRBJ2-3; 7 positions match TRBD2. V shed 3 bases and J 1 base; nucleotides not matched to a gene: 4. The CDR3 is 15 residues long. Germline CDR1 and CDR2: MNHEY and SMNVEV (reference sequence). The CDR3 nucleotides read TGTGCCAGCAGTTTTGAGCGGGACCGCACAGATACGCAGTATTTT. Its translation: CASSFERDRTDTQYF.

There are a few counts of this clonotype. V gene TRBV4-3 combines with J gene TRBJ2-7; D unresolved. The V gene's germline CDR1 is LGHNA and CDR2 YSLEER. Trimming removed 0 bases at V and 1 base at J, with 10 bases between. CDR3 length: 15 amino acids. The CDR3 DNA sequence: TGCGCCAGCAGCCAAGAAAAGTGGGGATCCTACGAGCAGTACTTC. It yields the protein CASSQEKWGSYEQYF.

This clonotype was recorded a few times. This chain links TRBV20-1 with TRBJ2-3; D gene ambiguous. Per germline, CDR1 DFQATT and CDR2 SNEGSKA (reference sequence). The CDR3 length is 15 residues. The V end lost 5 bases, the J end lost 2 bases, and 17 bases lay between the germline ends. The CDR3 DNA sequence: TGCAGTGCTCCCCCCAGAGGATCCCTCACAGATACGCAGTATTTT. It codes for CSAPPRGSLTDTQYF.

This clonotype has only a few counts. Here the CDR3 reads CASSLASSGGPLYEQYF. The CDR3 coding sequence is TGCGCCAGCAGCTTGGCCAGTAGCGGGGGCCCCCTCTACGAGCAGTACTTC. V gene TRBV5-1 combines with J gene TRBJ2-7; 9 nucleotides line up with TRBD2. CDR3 length equals 17 residues. Germline-derived CDR1 and CDR2 are SGHRS and YFSETQ. After removal of 0 bases from V and 3 bases from J, the junction contained 10 bases not matched to a gene.

The chain links TRBV20-1 to TRBJ2-3, with D possibly being TRBD1 (6 bases). Germline assignment: CDR1 DFQATT and CDR2 SNEGSKA (reference sequence). V shed 4 bases and J shed 2 bases, with 10 bases lying between them. CDR3 length equals 13 residues. CDR3 in amino acids: CSATTGSTDTQYF. CDR3 DNA sequence: TGCAGTGCTACTACAGGGTCCACAGATACGCAGTATTTT.

This clonotype showed up many times. The V call is TRBV11-2, the J call TRBJ2-1; 8 bases fit TRBD2. This CDR3 comprises 16 residues. The germline gives CDR1 SGHAT, CDR2 FQNNGV. The V gene end was trimmed by 8 bases and the J gene end by 2 bases; junction bases not matched to a gene: 11. This CDR3 is CASLQGSGRPYNEQFF. The CDR3 DNA sequence: TGTGCCAGCTTGCAGGGGAGCGGGAGACCCTACAATGAGCAGTTCTTC.

This clonotype was detected many times. The chain couples TRBV29-1 to TRBJ2-2; TRBD2 agrees at 13 bases. Germline V gene lookup returns CDR1 SQVTM and CDR2 ANQGSEA. This CDR3 comprises 17 residues. The V segment lost 0 bases and the J segment 3 bases; nucleotides outside the gene matches: 4. The CDR3 is CSVEEGGLAGDTGELFF. CDR3 sequence (DNA): TGCAGCGTTGAAGAAGGAGGACTAGCGGGGGACACCGGGGAGCTGTTTTTT.

The chain joins TRBV6-1 to TRBJ2-1; TRBD1 is a possible D gene (5 bases). The CDR3 runs to 12 residues. CDR1 and CDR2 from the germline V gene are MNHNS and SASEGT. Trimming cost V 6 bases and J 7 bases, with 10 bases left between them. This chain's CDR3 is CASRPGLNEQFF. DNA of the CDR3: TGTGCCAGCAGACCAGGGTTAAATGAGCAGTTCTTC.

The chain carries TRBV12-3 or TRBV12-4 and TRBJ2-1; 8 bases fit TRBD2. The CDR3 spans 15 residues. Trimming removed 5 bases from V and 9 bases from J; junction bases left unmatched: 12. The CDR3 DNA sequence: TGTGCCAGCAGTCCCCAGGGACTAGTCGGGAGTGAGCAGTTCTTC. Residues: CASSPQGLVGSEQFF.

V and J are TRBV29-1 and TRBJ2-1, with TRBD1 as a possible D gene (6 bases). The V end was cut by 6 bases, the J end by 8 bases, with 20 bases between. The CDR3 extends over 14 amino acids. The V gene's germline CDR1 is SQVTM and CDR2 ANQGSEA. CDR3 coding DNA: TGCAGCGTGCTCCGGGACACCTGGGGCGATGAGCAGTTCTTC. It specifies CSVLRDTWGDEQFF.

This clonotype came up a few times. J is TRBJ1-5 and V is TRBV4-3, with D possibly matching TRBD1 (6 bases). V was cut by 0 bases and J by 7 bases, with 13 bases left in between. This CDR3 region has 15 residues. Per the germline V gene, CDR1 is LGHNA and CDR2 is YSLEER. The CDR3 region is CASSQDGGTGQPQHF. CDR3 in DNA: TGCGCCAGCAGCCAAGATGGGGGCACGGGGCAGCCCCAGCATTTT.

This clonotype was seen only a few times. The genes are TRBV20-1 and TRBJ2-6; no clear D gene. V was pared by 7 bases and J by 1 base, with 8 bases between. The CDR3 length is 13 residues. The germline V gene encodes CDR1 DFQATT and CDR2 SNEGSKA (reference sequence). The CDR3 is CSVPVSGANVLTF. The CDR3 DNA sequence: TGCAGTGTCCCAGTATCTGGGGCCAACGTCCTGACTTTC.

The chain carries TRBV28 and TRBJ1-2; the D gene is possibly TRBD1 (6 bases). The CDR3 is 14 amino acids. Per germline, CDR1 MDHEN and CDR2 SYDVKM. Trimming shortened V by 6 bases and J by 4 bases, and 15 bases separated the two germline ends. As DNA, the CDR3 is TGTGCCAGCAGCCCCCCCGACAGGACCTATGGCTACACCTTC. Translation gives CASSPPDRTYGYTF.

This clonotype was seen a few times. The chain uses TRBV4-3 and TRBJ2-2; D is undetermined. Germline-derived CDR1 and CDR2 are LGHNA and YSLEER. This CDR3 has 13 residues. The V gene lost 1 base and the J gene lost 4 bases, with 4 bases spanning the gap. The CDR3 DNA sequence: TGCGCCAGCAGCCAAGTGAGCACCGGGGAGCTGTTTTTT. Translation: CASSQVSTGELFF.

The rearrangement joins TRBV7-2 to TRBJ2-5; no definite D call. CDR1 and CDR2 from the germline V gene are SGHTA and FQGNSA. Trimming shortened V by 2 bases and J by 5 bases, and 9 bases separated the two germline ends. This CDR3 region has 13 residues. The CDR3 DNA reads as TGTGCCAGCAGCTTATGGGAAAGCGAGACCCAGTACTTC. Encoded protein: CASSLWESETQYF.

This clonotype has only a few counts. The chain is built from TRBV7-9 and TRBJ2-5; the D is unclear. This CDR3 has 13 residues. Germline V lookup: CDR1 SEHNR, CDR2 FQNEAQ (reference sequence). V shed 0 bases and J shed 0 bases, with 2 bases lying between them. CDR3 in amino acids: CASSLAHQETQYF. The CDR3, as DNA: TGTGCCAGCAGCTTAGCGCACCAAGAGACCCAGTACTTC.

The genes are TRBV19 and TRBJ1-1; possible D gene TRBD1, 6 bases. This CDR3 is built from 15 residues. Germline lookup yields CDR1 LNHDA and CDR2 SQIVND (reference sequence). V lost 5 bases to trimming and J lost 6 bases, with 19 bases between them. CDR3 in amino acids: CASSPLLAGEAEAFF. Here the CDR3 DNA reads TGTGCCAGTAGTCCCCTCCTGGCAGGGGAGGCTGAAGCTTTCTTT.

This clonotype was picked up a small number of times. The chain joins TRBV20-1 to TRBJ2-2; a weak D match, TRBD1 (6 bases). Trimming shortened V by 3 bases and J by 4 bases, and 12 bases separated the two germline ends. Germline V lookup: CDR1 DFQATT, CDR2 SNEGSKA (reference sequence). This CDR3 has 14 residues. The CDR3 coding sequence is TGCAGTGCTAGGCACCAGGGGAGCACCGGGGAGCTGTTTTTT. Translation gives CSARHQGSTGELFF.

This chain connects TRBV20-1 to TRBJ2-3; maybe TRBD1 (6 bases). The CDR3 contains 13 residues. V dropped 5 bases and J dropped 2 bases, with 11 bases sitting between them. The germline V gene has CDR1 DFQATT and CDR2 SNEGSKA (reference sequence). The CDR3 loop is CSAFQGYTDTQYF. In nucleotides, the CDR3 is TGCAGTGCTTTTCAGGGGTACACAGATACGCAGTATTTT.

This clonotype came up many times. J is TRBJ2-2 and V is TRBV20-1; D gene ambiguous. V lost 5 bases, J lost 6 bases, and 13 bases lay in between. The CDR3 length is 13 residues. CDR1 is DFQATT and CDR2 is SNEGSKA in the germline V gene (reference sequence). CDR3 protein: CSAGIVDAGELFF. The CDR3 nucleotides are TGCAGTGCTGGGATTGTAGACGCCGGGGAGCTGTTTTTT.